These 13 T cell receptor beta chains share one sample of origin, sequenced in a study of cytotoxic CD8 clonotypes in ibrutinib-treated CLL. Assay: immunoSEQ multiplex PCR; the TCRdb copy retains only in-frame clones and omits some. The repertoire holds approximately 45,000 clones, with approximately 65% as singletons. The input for sequencing was PBMCs, taken after 24 months of ibrutinib treatment. The receptors were gathered from a human donor with chronic lymphocytic leukemia.

CDR3 sequence: CASSTDAGNTIYF. CDR3 in DNA: TGTGCCAGCAGTACGGACGCTGGAAACACCATATATTTT. V usage is TRBV6-6 and J usage is TRBJ1-3; D ambiguous. The germline V gene has CDR1 MNHNY and CDR2 SVGAGI (reference sequence). This CDR3 has 13 residues. V was pared by 5 bases and J by 2 bases, with 7 bases between.

The chain links TRBV5-1 to TRBJ1-4, with 7 bases identical to TRBD1. This CDR3 is built from 17 residues. Per germline, CDR1 SGHRS and CDR2 YFSETQ. The ends lost 0 bases at V and 4 bases at J; junction bases unmatched: 9. CDR3 loop: CASSLAARGTVNEKLFF. CDR3 nucleotide sequence: TGCGCCAGCAGCTTGGCCGCCAGGGGGACAGTTAATGAAAAACTGTTTTTT.

The rearrangement uses TRBV7-2 and TRBJ2-1; 12 bases line up with TRBD2. The CDR3 has 16 amino acids. V lost 2 bases to trimming and J lost 10 bases; unmatched junction nucleotides: 9. CDR1 is SGHTA and CDR2 is FQGNSA in the germline V gene. The CDR3 coding sequence is TGTGCCAGCAGCTTATGGCTAGCGGGGGGGCAGGAGGAGCAGTTCTTC. Amino acids: CASSLWLAGGQEEQFF.

The chain joins TRBV19 to TRBJ1-1; a possible D gene is TRBD1 (6 bases). Germline CDR1 LNHDA, CDR2 SQIVND (reference sequence). The CDR3 spans 14 residues. V dropped 7 bases and J dropped 1 base, with 13 bases sitting between them. The CDR3: CASTTDRKNTEAFF. The CDR3 coding sequence is TGTGCCAGTACGACTGACAGGAAGAACACTGAAGCTTTCTTT.

For the CDR3, the DNA is TGTGCCAGCAGCCGACGGGGCTTAAATCTAAACACCATATATTTT. This translates into CASSRRGLNLNTIYF. The V gene is TRBV7-9, the J gene TRBJ1-3, with a possible D match to TRBD1 (5 bases). The CDR3 extends over 15 amino acids. V was pared by 5 bases and J by 6 bases, with 17 bases between. Germline loops: CDR1 SEHNR, CDR2 FQNEAQ (reference sequence).

CDR3 in DNA: TGCGCCAGCAGCCAACACCCTACCCCAATTAACACCGGGGAGCTGTTTTTT. Its translation: CASSQHPTPINTGELFF. V gene TRBV4-1 combines with J gene TRBJ2-2; D remains unclear. The CDR3 contains 17 residues. Germline CDR1 reads MGHRA; CDR2 reads YSYEKL. The V end lost 2 bases, the J end lost 2 bases, and 15 bases lay between the germline ends.

This clone has only a few counts. The chain links TRBV14 to TRBJ2-7, with D maybe TRBD1 (5 bases). Germline V CDR1 and CDR2: SGHDN, FVKESK. V was shortened by 8 bases and J by 2 bases, with 16 bases between the two germline ends. The CDR3 runs 14 residues. CDR3 loop: CASSQNRGTYEQYF. CDR3 nucleotide sequence: TGTGCCAGCTCGCAAAATAGGGGAACCTACGAGCAGTACTTC.

This chain connects TRBV10-3 to TRBJ2-7; weak D call: TRBD1 (5 bases). The V gene's germline CDR1 is ENHRY and CDR2 SYGVKD. Trimming took 1 base from V and 2 from J, leaving 9 bases between them. The CDR3 consists of 14 residues. The CDR3 DNA sequence: TGTGCCATCAGTGAGTTAGGACAAACCTACGAGCAGTACTTC. Translation: CAISELGQTYEQYF.

The V gene is TRBV5-1, the J gene TRBJ1-6; 9 bases match TRBD1. Losses at the gene ends were 0 bases for V and 9 bases for J; bases not matched to a gene: 4. Germline assignment: CDR1 SGHRS and CDR2 YFSETQ. This CDR3 spans 15 amino acids. The CDR3 nucleotides are TGCGCCAGCAGCTTGGGACAGGGGGTAGGTTCACCCCTCCACTTT. Amino acids: CASSLGQGVGSPLHF.

The genes are TRBV9 and TRBJ2-2; tentative D call: TRBD1 (6 bases). The CDR3 is made up of 15 amino acids. The germline V gene encodes CDR1 SGDLS and CDR2 YYNGEE. Between the trimmed V and J ends, which lost 7 bases and 1 base, there was a span of 14 bases. CDR3 residues: CASGPGQQNTGELFF. The CDR3 DNA is TGTGCCAGCGGGCCAGGACAGCAGAACACCGGGGAGCTGTTTTTT.

V is TRBV29-1 and J is TRBJ2-5, with 11 bases fitting TRBD1. Trimming took 4 bases from V and 5 from J; bases not matched to a gene: 3. The CDR3 is made up of 13 amino acids. Germline loops: CDR1 SQVTM, CDR2 ANQGSEA. CDR3 in DNA: TGCAGCGTTGGGACAGGGGGCGCGGAGACCCAGTACTTC. Translation: CSVGTGGAETQYF. Supplemented by reference TRBV29-1 and TRBJ2-5, the full variable domain reads SAVISQKPSRDICQRGTSLTIQCQVDSQVTMMFWYRQQPGQSLTLIATANQGSEATYESGFVIDKFPISRPNLTFSTLTVSNMSPEDSSIYLCSVGTGGAETQYFGPGTRLLVL.

The V gene is TRBV4-1, the J gene TRBJ1-4, with D unresolved. The V and J ends lost 4 bases and 6 bases respectively, with 18 bases between them. The CDR3 runs 16 residues. Germline-derived CDR1 and CDR2 are MGHRA and YSYEKL. The CDR3 DNA is TGCGCCAGCAGCCTCTACCCGGGAAGCTCGGATGAAAAACTGTTTTTT. It specifies CASSLYPGSSDEKLFF.

The chain uses TRBV27 and TRBJ2-2; 8 bases are shared with TRBD1. Germline CDR1 reads MNHEY; CDR2 reads SMNVEV (reference sequence). The CDR3 runs to 16 residues. V trimming: 6 bases; J trimming: 7 bases; junction bases outside the gene matches: 13. The CDR3 region is CASRARSGGNGGELFF. Written as DNA, the CDR3 is TGTGCCAGCAGAGCGAGGTCAGGGGGCAACGGCGGGGAGCTGTTTTTT.